This T cell receptor (beta chain) was profiled in a study of blood T cells in healthy people across ages. The sample holds a few counts of this clonotype. The CDR3 length is 15 residues. The V gene's germline CDR1 is SGHVS and CDR2 FNYEAQ. V shed 2 bases and J shed 8 bases, with 16 bases lying between them. With a J-beta primer mix and a sample-barcoded 5' primer, a second PCR ran about 7 to 12 cycles. One entry per CDR3 protein, called by TCRdb with MiXCR from the 5' RACE reads. Counted here are roughly 900,000 distinct CDR3 sequences, around 48% occurring once; the ten biggest clones make up under 15%.

The receptor's source is a man aged 25-45 years in good health. Sequencing used blood. V is TRBV7-6 and J is TRBJ2-1; either TRBD1 or TRBD2 may fit D (5 bases each). CDR3 nucleotides: TGTGCCAGCAGCTTAATCAGGGAGACCATCCATGAGCAGTTCTTC. Its translation: CASSLIRETIHEQFF.